The 4 T cell receptor beta chains below all came from one sample that was sequenced in a study of blood T cell repertoires in COVID-19. Sequenced by immunoSEQ multiplex PCR; TCRdb stores in-frame clones only, minus some. The sample consists of 90,000 to 120,000 clones, more than 75% of them appearing once. Sequencing was carried out using peripheral blood. These TCRs come from a human donor in a cohort sampled during active COVID-19.

This chain connects TRBV7-2 to TRBJ2-5; 7 bases line up with TRBD1. This CDR3 contains 15 residues. The J segment lost 5 bases and the V segment lost 0 bases, leaving 6 bases of the junction unmatched. From germline, CDR1 is SGHTA and CDR2 FQGNSA. CDR3 nucleotides: TGTGCCAGCAGCTTAGCGAGGGGACAGCTGGAGACCCAGTACTTC. Protein sequence: CASSLARGQLETQYF.

V is TRBV6-2 or TRBV6-3 and J is TRBJ1-5, with a weak D call TRBD1 (6 bases). The CDR3 is 15 residues long. Germline V gene lookup returns CDR1 MNHEY and CDR2 SVGEGT. Trimming took off 1 base at V and 2 bases at J, with 9 bases between the two ends. The CDR3 protein is CASSYWGHGNQPQHF. Here the CDR3 DNA reads TGTGCCAGCAGTTACTGGGGACACGGCAATCAGCCCCAGCATTTT.

The rearrangement links TRBV7-6 to TRBJ1-4, with TRBD1 as a possible D gene (6 bases). The V and J ends lost 5 bases and 6 bases respectively, with 19 bases between them. Looked up from germline, CDR1 is SGHVS and CDR2 is FNYEAQ. The CDR3 has 16 amino acids. CDR3 sequence (DNA): TGTGCCAGCAGCCTCCAGGGGAGGGCAGCGGATGAAAAACTGTTTTTT. This encodes CASSLQGRAADEKLFF.

The chain joins TRBV18 to TRBJ1-1; 7 bases agree with TRBD1. V lost 4 bases to trimming and J lost 11 bases; unmatched junction nucleotides: 10. The CDR3 contains 13 residues. Per germline, CDR1 KGHSH and CDR2 LQKENI. The CDR3 loop is CASSLDREGRAFF. For the CDR3, the DNA is TGTGCCAGCTCACTAGACAGGGAAGGACGTGCTTTCTTT.